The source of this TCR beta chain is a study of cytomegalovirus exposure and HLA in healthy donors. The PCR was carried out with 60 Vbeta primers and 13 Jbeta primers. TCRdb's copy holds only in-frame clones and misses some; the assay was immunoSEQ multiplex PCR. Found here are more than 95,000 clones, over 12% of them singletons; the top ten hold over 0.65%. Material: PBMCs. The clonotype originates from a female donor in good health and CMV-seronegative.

Written as DNA, the CDR3 is TGTGCCAGCAGTTATGGCGGGGCCCCCGCTGGAAACACCATATATTTT. Residues: CASSYGGAPAGNTIYF. V is TRBV6-5 and J is TRBJ1-3, with D possibly TRBD1 on 5 matching bases. CDR1 and CDR2 (germline): MNHEY, SVGAGI. There are 16 residues in the CDR3. Trimming removed 3 bases from V and 2 bases from J, with 14 bases in between.